What follows is one T cell receptor beta chain and its context. Antigen specificity is unknown. This sample was taken from a study of OX40 agonist ivuxolimab in advanced cancers. Regarding the study as a whole: Expanded clones were, on average, more numerous among CD8+ T cells than CD4+.

Repertoires were generated with immunoSEQ multiplex PCR, while TCRdb's copy carries only in-frame clones and drops some. The data show fewer than 25,000 clones, approximately 88% seen once. Germline V gene sequence: CDR1 SQVTM, CDR2 ANQGSEA. The CDR3 has 13 residues. V lost 5 bases and J lost 2, with 7 bases in between. J is TRBJ2-6 and V is TRBV29-1; no definite D call. The sequence came from an adult with an advanced solid tumor such as melanoma, head and neck, liver or kidney cancer. Sample: CD4+ or CD8+ T cells sorted from blood, taken in a trial of the OX40 agonist ivuxolimab. CDR3 sequence: CSVWKAGANVLTF. CDR3 sequence (DNA): TGCAGCGTTTGGAAGGCTGGGGCCAACGTCCTGACTTTC.